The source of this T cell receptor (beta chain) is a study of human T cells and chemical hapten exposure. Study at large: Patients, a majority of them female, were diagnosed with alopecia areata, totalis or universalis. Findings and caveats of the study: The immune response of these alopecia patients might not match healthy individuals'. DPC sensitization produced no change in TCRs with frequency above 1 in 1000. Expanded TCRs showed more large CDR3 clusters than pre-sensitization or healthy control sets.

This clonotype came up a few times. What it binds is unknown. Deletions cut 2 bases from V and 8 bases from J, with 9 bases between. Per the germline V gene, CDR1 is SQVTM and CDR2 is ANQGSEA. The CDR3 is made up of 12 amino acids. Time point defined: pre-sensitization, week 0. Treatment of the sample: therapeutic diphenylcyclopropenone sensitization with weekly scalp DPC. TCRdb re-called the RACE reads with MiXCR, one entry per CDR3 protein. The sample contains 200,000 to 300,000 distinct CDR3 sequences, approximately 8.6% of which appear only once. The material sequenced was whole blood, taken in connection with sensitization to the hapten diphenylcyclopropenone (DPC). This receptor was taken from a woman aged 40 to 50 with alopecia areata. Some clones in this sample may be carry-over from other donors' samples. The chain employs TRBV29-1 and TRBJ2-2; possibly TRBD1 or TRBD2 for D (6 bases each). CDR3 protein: CSVEWGAGELFF. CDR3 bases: TGCAGCGTTGAATGGGGGGCTGGGGAGCTGTTTTTT.